The 18 T cell receptor beta chains reported below all come from one sample, sequenced in a study of lung T cells in sarcoidosis with Löfgren's syndrome. TCRdb re-derived calls from the reads in MiXCR, one entry per CDR3 protein. This sample has roughly 63,000 distinct CDR3 sequences; 20% to 25% occur once, and the top ten carry about 2.5%. The source material was CD4+ T cells from PBMCs. The source is a human donor with sarcoidosis (Löfgren's syndrome or another form), or a control subject (not recorded which).

The chain carries TRBV25-1 and TRBJ1-2; D gene uncertain. The V gene lost 4 bases and the J gene lost 3 bases, with 18 bases spanning the gap. This CDR3 has 16 residues. Germline V gives CDR1 MGHDK, CDR2 SYGVNS. The DNA for the CDR3 is TGTGCCAGCAGTGTCCCGAGTGACCGGCCACACTATGGCTACACCTTC. Its translation: CASSVPSDRPHYGYTF.

This clonotype was found many times. V is TRBV7-2 and J is TRBJ1-4; D is unresolved. CDR3 size: 15 residues. The V gene lost 4 bases and the J gene lost 0 bases, with 9 bases spanning the gap. Germline V gene data show CDR1 as SGHTA and CDR2 as FQGNSA. The CDR3 region has the DNA TGTGCCAGCAGCTCCAGGTTCGCAACTAATGAAAAACTGTTTTTT. It yields the protein CASSSRFATNEKLFF.

This clonotype was seen repeatedly, ten times or more. The rearrangement links TRBV20-1 to TRBJ2-7; no definite D call. The germline CDR1 and CDR2 sequences are DFQATT and SNEGSKA (reference sequence). The CDR3 spans 12 residues. V was trimmed by 1 base and J by 0 bases, leaving 4 bases between them. DNA of the CDR3: TGCAGTGCTAGAGGGGACTCCTACGAGCAGTACTTC. It yields the protein CSARGDSYEQYF.

This clonotype came up a few times. The rearrangement joins TRBV5-1 to TRBJ2-1; a possible D gene is TRBD1 (5 bases). The germline gives CDR1 SGHRS, CDR2 YFSETQ. This CDR3 has 15 amino acids. The V gene lost 3 bases and the J gene lost 5 bases, with 15 bases spanning the gap. The CDR3 loop is CASSSGQSSNNEQFF. As DNA, the CDR3 is TGCGCCAGCAGCTCTGGACAATCTTCTAACAATGAGCAGTTCTTC.

In this sample, this clonotype turned up many times. This chain links TRBV28 with TRBJ1-1, with 7 bases fitting TRBD1. The germline V gene encodes CDR1 MDHEN and CDR2 SYDVKM. The CDR3 has 14 amino acids. Trimming took 10 bases from V and 0 from J; bases not matched to a gene: 8. The CDR3 DNA reads TGTGCCATACGCCGGGACAGCTTGAACACTGAAGCTTTCTTT. Protein sequence: CAIRRDSLNTEAFF.

This clonotype was picked up a small number of times. This clone may be a read error of a much larger clone one base away. CDR3 coding DNA: TGTGCCGCCAGTGATGCCACGAGCTCCTACAATGAGCAGTTCTTC. This sequence encodes CAASDATSSYNEQFF. The gene calls are TRBV24-1 and TRBJ2-1; D gene uncertain. The CDR3 consists of 15 residues. Per germline, CDR1 KGHDR and CDR2 SFDVKD.

The rearrangement links TRBV7-2 to TRBJ2-7; no clear D gene. There are 13 residues in the CDR3. The germline CDR1 and CDR2 sequences are SGHTA and FQGNSA. Trimming removed 2 bases from V and 5 bases from J, with 10 bases in between. CDR3 nucleotides: TGTGCCAGCAGCTTAATTTGGAAGAACGAGCAGTACTTC. This codes for CASSLIWKNEQYF.

This clonotype was detected ten times or more. The chain employs TRBV12-3 or TRBV12-4 and TRBJ1-1; possible D gene TRBD1, 5 bases. CDR3 size: 13 residues. Trimming took 4 bases from V and 4 from J, leaving 10 bases between them. As DNA, the CDR3 is TGTGCCAGCAGTTCCCGGGGGACCACTGAAGCTTTCTTT. This encodes CASSSRGTTEAFF.

V and J are TRBV29-1 and TRBJ1-1; no firm D call. Trimming took 4 bases from V and 0 from J, leaving 9 bases between them. Germline V gene lookup returns CDR1 SQVTM and CDR2 ANQGSEA. CDR3 length equals 13 residues. The CDR3 coding sequence is TGCAGCGTTGCGGGCAGGCTGAACACTGAAGCTTTCTTT. Translating it yields CSVAGRLNTEAFF.

This clonotype was detected many times. The chain has TRBV28 and TRBJ1-1, with TRBD1 as a possible D gene (6 bases). Trimming shortened V by 7 bases and J by 5 bases, and 17 bases separated the two germline ends. The CDR3 contains 14 residues. CDR1 and CDR2 from the germline V gene are MDHEN and SYDVKM. CDR3 in DNA: TGTGCCAGCACCCGCGGGGGGCTTTATACTGAAGCTTTCTTT. Protein sequence: CASTRGGLYTEAFF.

This clonotype was counted a few times. CDR3 nucleotide sequence: TGTGCCAGCAGCCCCGAGTCTGGTACGCAGTATTTT. Protein product: CASSPESGTQYF. The chain combines TRBV7-2 with TRBJ2-3; D not resolved. Germline V gene lookup returns CDR1 SGHTA and CDR2 FQGNSA. The V and J ends lost 5 bases and 8 bases respectively, with 11 bases between them. The CDR3 has 12 amino acids.

Of note for this clonotype: A junction end diverges from the germline sequence, so it may reflect a read error. V and J are TRBV6-1 and TRBJ2-1; D is unclear. Germline V gene sequence: CDR1 MNHNS, CDR2 SASEGT. CDR3 length: 12 residues. The CDR3 region has the DNA TGTGCCAACAGCATAATTCCGACGGAGCAATTCTTC. Its protein is CANSIIPTEQFF.

About this clonotype itself: A single base separates this from a much larger clone, so it may be a read error. V is TRBV7-9 and J is TRBJ1-1, with 7 bases matching TRBD1. V gave up 7 bases and J gave up 0 bases; unmatched junction bases: 14. This CDR3 comprises 17 residues. Germline values: CDR1 SEHNR, CDR2 FQNEAQ (reference sequence). This CDR3 reads CASNQSAATGLNTEAFF. In DNA form, the CDR3 reads TGTGCCAGCAACCAATCCGCCGCGACAGGGTTGAACACTGAAGCTTTCTTT. Full variable domain (outside the CDR3, taken from reference TRBV7-9 and TRBJ1-1): DTGVSQNPRHKITKRGQNVTFRCDPISEHNRLYWYRQTLGQGPEFLTYFQNEAQLEKSRLLSDRFSAERPKGSFSTLEIQRTEQGDSAMYLCASNQSAATGLNTEAFFGQGTRLTVV.

The V call is TRBV3-1, the J call TRBJ2-3; tentatively, D is TRBD2 (5 bases). The CDR3 has 15 residues. V was cut by 0 bases and J by 5 bases, with 12 bases left in between. The germline V gene encodes CDR1 LGHDT and CDR2 YNNKEL (reference sequence). The CDR3, as DNA: TGTGCCAGCAGCCAAGAGGGTGGAGGACTAGATACGCAGTATTTT. It encodes CASSQEGGGLDTQYF.

By sample fraction, this clonotype is medium-sized. The chain joins TRBV27 to TRBJ2-1; 7 nucleotides match TRBD2. The length of the CDR3 is 15 residues. Germline CDR1 reads MNHEY; CDR2 reads SMNVEV (reference sequence). With V trimmed by 2 bases and J by 9 bases, 10 bases remained unmatched. DNA for the CDR3: TGTGCCAGCAGTTTACGGGCGGGAGAGTCCCCTGAGCAGTTCTTC. It specifies CASSLRAGESPEQFF.

In its sample, this clonotype was seen a few times. The rearrangement links TRBV5-4 to TRBJ2-1; D is perhaps TRBD1 (6 bases). Trimming stripped 3 bases from V and 6 bases from J, with 13 bases between. Germline assignment: CDR1 SGHNT and CDR2 YYREEE (reference sequence). The CDR3 consists of 14 residues. This CDR3 is CASSSLGQRNEQFF. CDR3 coding DNA: TGTGCCAGCAGCTCACTCGGACAGCGCAATGAGCAGTTCTTC. Filled out from reference TRBV5-4 and TRBJ2-1, the complete variable domain reads ETGVTQSPTHLIKTRGQQVTLRCSSQSGHNTVSWYQQALGQGPQFIFQYYREEENGRGNFPPRFSGLQFPNYSSELNVNALELDDSALYLCASSSLGQRNEQFFGPGTRLTVL.

About this clonotype: This clone may be a read error of a much larger clone one base away. The chain is built from TRBV7-8 and TRBJ2-3, with TRBD2 matching over 8 bases. The CDR3 sequence is 16 residues long. Looked up from germline, CDR1 is SGHVS and CDR2 is FQNEAQ. The CDR3 nucleotides read TGTGCCAGCAGATCCCCCATTGCGGGGGGCACAGGTACGCAGTATTTT. As protein: CASRSPIAGGTGTQYF.

The V gene is TRBV5-1, the J gene TRBJ2-3; D gene ambiguous. Per germline, CDR1 SGHRS and CDR2 YFSETQ. The CDR3 totals 12 residues. Trimming removed 5 bases from V and 0 bases from J, with 4 bases in between. CDR3 bases: TGCGCCAGCAGATTGAGCACAGATACGCAGTATTTT. Encoded protein: CASRLSTDTQYF.